The present T cell receptor beta chain was sequenced within a study of shared clonotypes between healthy human individuals (dated by TCRdb to the early 2020s). In the study overall: The cohort included three men and a couple of women between 18 and 49 years of age. Different laboratories and diverse techniques were used to prepare libraries and sequence TCR repertoires, to increase sequencing depth and limit assay-specific biases. Each donor's leukapheresis produced roughly between roughly 0.9 and 8.9 billion PBMCs. To estimate repertoire size and how much clonotypes are shared between individuals, the study performed deep sequencing of blood TCR repertoires from a few healthy adults. For each donor, CD4 naive and CD4 memory were each given three plates, CD8 naive was given two plates, and CD8 memory was given one plate.

TCR CDR3 regions were amplified from genomic DNA by multiplex PCR using the deep immunoSEQ assay. Extracted genomic DNA from each cell subset was spread evenly across all wells of several immunoSEQ 96-well plates, with each plate serving as a replicate. For sorted subsets, roughly 0.2 ug genomic DNA, equal to 30,000 to 35,000 T cell genomes, was loaded into each replicate PCR. Purified libraries were measured with a Qubit 3.0 fluorometer, size-checked on a Bioanalyzer 2100, and measured again with the KAPA Library Quantification kit. Every immunoSEQ 96-well plate was sequenced on a separate single-read 150-cycle Illumina NextSeq 550 flow cell. In the authors' own workflow: Because the immunoSEQ output held only junctional sequences and lacked quality scores, the filtering could not match the filtering applied to full-length reads. To assign V/J genes and CDR3, sequences were annotated using PyIR, a Python wrapper for IgBLAST v1.9, with IMGT germline references. Reads were filtered out if the reads had weak V/J assignments (E-value above 1e-6), no CDR3, stop codons, out-of-frame junctions, or ambiguous translated residues. V3J clonotypes were defined by identical inferred V gene, J gene, and CDR3 amino acid sequence. Percentage overlap between repertoires was calculated by dividing the number of shared unique clonotypes by the size of the smaller repertoire. RTK rarefaction, the Chao1 estimator, and Recon v2.1 estimates of unobserved clonotypes were used to assess repertoire richness. OLGA was used to compute generation probabilities for all TCRbeta clonotypes that the gDNA method yielded from a handful of donors. TCRdb stores this immuneACCESS table with in-frame sequences only. Part of the clones is absent; in the studies checked, under half of the shortfall reflects unresolved V genes, and no reason is known for the rest. Clone size and the V and J calls come from that table; the DNA yielded D and trimming. For this sample the table gives about 2,500,000 clones, of which around 94% were detected only once. Clones ranked in the top ten supply around 0.14% of the sample.

Overall study results and their limits: Sampling was restricted to blood, and TCR repertoires in tissues likely differ from the TCR repertoires found in blood. Clonotypes shared by all four sorted-subset donors showed higher generation probabilities than non-shared clonotypes. Pairwise subsampling led to the expectation that sequencing depth would affect the degree of clonotype sharing among donors. The small number of donors limited the genetic and exposure-history diversity represented. Estimated clonotype richness was generally larger for naive than for memory subsets. Incomplete sequencing was indicated by rarefaction of sorted-subset datasets, despite the large sequencing depth. About 5% of naive CD4, 3.5% of naive CD8, roughly 2.5% of memory CD4, and approximately 0.4% of memory CD8 clonotypes were shared across a few donors.

The donors were healthy, HIV-negative adults with no recently reported acute infections or vaccinations. Every donor was a Caucasian adult living in Nashville, Tennessee, USA. CD4+ T cells were enriched by magnetic negative selection, after which naive cells were positively selected on CD45RA and the negative fraction was taken as the memory subset. Blood was obtained by leukapheresis, after which PBMCs were separated by Ficoll-Histopaque density gradient centrifugation and cryopreserved in liquid nitrogen vapor phase. Purity and quantity of every magnetically sorted T cell population were checked by analytical flow cytometry. From each sorted fraction, genomic DNA was isolated and quantified by UV absorbance on a Nanodrop 2000c. Per the germline V gene, SGDLS is the CDR1 and YYNGEE is the CDR2. The CDR3, cysteine through phenylalanine, is 17 amino acids long. The DNA shown is the 51-base CDR3, in frame from base 1. From V the trimming removes 1 base and from J it removes 4 bases, while the gene matches leave 11 bases of the junction unaccounted for.

About this clone: It lacks a known antigen. No quality values exist for individual bases; no much larger clone is one base distant.

This clonotype originated in a man in his late teens or twenties in good health. Sequenced: naive CD4+ T cells sorted from blood. What the cell subset or site label conveys for this sample: CD45RA+ positively selected. Recombination joined TRBV9 with TRBJ2-1; 7 nucleotides in the junction match TRBD1. The CDR3 amino acid sequence is: CASSVRAGQAQYNEQFF. In nucleotide form, the sequence is TGTGCCAGCAGCGTAAGGGCAGGACAGGCCCAATACAATGAGCAGTTCTTC.